Listed below are T cell receptor beta chains from one sample, sequenced in a study of molecular identifiers for immune sequencing clone quantification. TCRdb re-derived calls from the PCR reads in MiXCR, one entry per CDR3 protein. The table shows about half a million distinct CDR3 sequences, with around 23% occurring only once. What was sequenced was naive CD8+ T cells from blood, with Jurkat cell RNA spiked in. The receptor source for this set is a human donor in good health. Some libraries in this study had Jurkat cell RNA spiked in. Both conserved end residues are part of each CDR3. The order of the fields is J gene, D gene, clone size, V gene, CDR3 DNA, CDR3 protein. A D gene is named only where the DNA matches it firmly. Where a row states a size, it is once, few, many or the class of an expanded clone; other rows omit it.

>TRBJ1-3|TRBD1|NA|TRBV7-9
TGTGCCAGCAGCTTAGGGGCCACAGGGGGAAATGGAAACACCATATATTTT
CASSLGATGGNGNTIYF
>TRBJ1-5|NA|few|TRBV24-1
TGTGCCACCAGTGGCGGCCGTAATCAGCCCCAGCATTTT
CATSGGRNQPQHF
>TRBJ2-7|NA|few|TRBV20-1
TGCAGTGCTAGAGATCCTGACAGGCCCTACGAGCAGTACTTC
CSARDPDRPYEQYF
>TRBJ2-7|NA|NA|TRBV14
TGTGCCAGCAGCCAATCCGGGACACCCATGTACGAGCAGTACTTC
CASSQSGTPMYEQYF
>TRBJ2-7|TRBD1|NA|TRBV4-3
TGCGCCAGCAGCCAAGATGAGTACAGGGGGTCAGAAGAGCTGTACTTC
CASSQDEYRGSEELYF
>TRBJ2-5|NA|many|TRBV6-2/TRBV6-3
TGTGCCAGCAGTCAACACGGGACCCAAGAGACCCAGTACTTC
CASSQHGTQETQYF
>TRBJ2-7|NA|few|TRBV27
TGTGCCAGCAGCACGTGGGTAAACCACGAGCAGTACTTC
CASSTWVNHEQYF
>TRBJ1-1|NA|few|TRBV6-2/TRBV6-3
TGTGCCAGCAGTTACTTGGGTCAGGAAGCTTTCTTT
CASSYLGQEAFF
>TRBJ2-7|NA|few|TRBV18
TGTGCCAGCTCGCCTACAGGGATTGGCGAGCAGTACTTC
CASSPTGIGEQYF
>TRBJ1-1|NA|few|TRBV18
TGTGCCAGCTCTCAACTGGAGGGCACTGAAGCTTTCTTT
CASSQLEGTEAFF
>TRBJ1-2|NA|NA|TRBV6-5
TGTGCCAGCAGTCTAACTAATATACACGGCTATGGCTACACCTTC
CASSLTNIHGYGYTF
>TRBJ1-1|NA|many|TRBV4-1
TGCGCCAGCAGCCATCAAGGAGGGGTACTTGAAGCTTTCTTT
CASSHQGGVLEAFF
>TRBJ2-1|NA|NA|TRBV25-1
TGTGCCAGCAGTGATTCAGTCGACAATGAGCAGTTCTTC
CASSDSVDNEQFF
>TRBJ2-2|TRBD1|many|TRBV29-1
TGCAGCGTACAGGGGCAGGCCGGGGAGCTGTTTTTT
CSVQGQAGELFF
>TRBJ1-1|NA|few|TRBV27
TGTGCCAGCAGTCACACATGGCTTGGATATATGAACACTGAAGCTTTCTTT
CASSHTWLGYMNTEAFF
>TRBJ2-3|NA|many|TRBV5-1
TGCGCCAGCAGCTTATCGGGGGGCCTCAGCACAGATACGCAGTATTTT
CASSLSGGLSTDTQYF
>TRBJ2-7|TRBD2|NA|TRBV12-3/TRBV12-4
TGTGCCAGCAGTTTGGGGACTAGTATCGACGAGCAGTACTTC
CASSLGTSIDEQYF
>TRBJ2-2|NA|NA|TRBV10-3
TGTGCCATCAGTGATGAAAGGGAGCTGTTTTTT
CAISDERELFF
>TRBJ2-5|TRBD1|NA|TRBV7-8
TGTGCCAGCAGCCGCCGACAGGGGGAAGAGACCCAGTACTTC
CASSRRQGEETQYF
>TRBJ2-5|TRBD1|NA|TRBV13
TGTGCCAGCAGCACTCGACAGGGGAGAGAGACCCAGTACTTC
CASSTRQGRETQYF
>TRBJ1-6|NA|many|TRBV15
TGTGCCACCAGCAGAGATCGGGGCTTTGGTTCACCCCTCCACTTT
CATSRDRGFGSPLHF
>TRBJ1-5|NA|NA|TRBV19
TGTGCCAGTAGTCTACGGACGGGCCACAATCAGCCCCAGCATTTT
CASSLRTGHNQPQHF